This T cell receptor (beta chain) was found in a study of blood T cell repertoires in COVID-19. Clones were read by immunoSEQ multiplex PCR, and TCRdb kept only the in-frame ones, dropping some. This table holds some 190,000 clones, about 88% found once. V shed 5 bases and J 10 bases; nucleotides not matched to a gene: 12. This CDR3 spans 14 amino acids. The V gene's germline CDR1 is LNHNV and CDR2 YYDKDF (reference sequence). Source material: peripheral blood. This sequence originates from a man aged 30-40 years with acute or convalescent COVID-19. J is TRBJ2-3 and V is TRBV15; 7 bases are shared with TRBD1. CDR3 in DNA: TGTGCCACCAGCGCCGGGACAGCCCTTTCCCCGCAGTATTTT. This gives the protein CATSAGTALSPQYF.